This T cell receptor beta chain was observed in a study of OX40 agonist ivuxolimab in advanced cancers. Findings of the study overall: Clonal expansion by week 6 occurred in CD4+ and CD8+ blood T cells (at 0.1 to 3.0 mg/kg).

TCRdb's copy holds only in-frame clones and misses some; the assay was immunoSEQ multiplex PCR. The sample carries about 60,000 clones, 85% to 90% recorded once. About this clone itself: Its specificity is not known.

Germline V CDR1 and CDR2: SGDLS, YYNGEE. The CDR3 covers 15 residues. Trimming left V 0 bases short and J 2 bases short, with 12 bases between. The sequence was collected from an adult with an advanced solid tumor such as melanoma, head and neck, liver or kidney cancer. The sample consisted of CD4+ or CD8+ T cells sorted from blood, taken in a trial of the OX40 agonist ivuxolimab. V usage is TRBV9 and J usage is TRBJ2-7; TRBD2 is a possible D gene (5 bases). This chain's CDR3 is CASSVAPAETYEQYF. CDR3 sequence (DNA): TGTGCCAGCAGCGTAGCCCCAGCGGAAACCTACGAGCAGTACTTC.